This is a list of T cell receptor beta chains from one sample in a study of blood T cell repertoires in COVID-19. Sequencing was performed with immunoSEQ multiplex PCR; in TCRdb, only in-frame clones are kept and a portion is missing. The data contain fewer than 700,000 clones, roughly nine tenths of them singletons. Sequenced material: peripheral blood. The source is a woman between 50 and 59 years old with COVID-19, enrolled during active disease. CDR3s include the opening cysteine and the closing phenylalanine or tryptophan. The D gene is left open where the match is weak. The listing skips clone size in some rows; elsewhere it reads once, few, many or a size class.

DNA: TGTGCCAGCAGTTATCTAGGGGGTCATTCACCCCTCCACTTT; CDR3: CASSYLGGHSPLHF; J: TRBJ1-6; V: TRBV27; size: few; D: .
DNA: TGCAGCGTTGTTGAAGGGAGGACTGAAGCTTTCTTT; CDR3: CSVVEGRTEAFF; J: TRBJ1-1; V: TRBV29-1; size: .; D: .
DNA: TGTGCCAGCAGCCAAGTCCAGGGGGCACACGAGCAGTACTTC; CDR3: CASSQVQGAHEQYF; J: TRBJ2-7; V: TRBV3-1/TRBV3-2; size: .; D: TRBD1
DNA: TGTGCCAGCAACGAAAAACAGGACTCTGGAAACACCATATATTTT; CDR3: CASNEKQDSGNTIYF; J: TRBJ1-3; V: TRBV5-6; size: .; D: .
DNA: TGTGCCAGCTCCTCCCGCGGGACAGGGGCCACAGATACGCAGTATTTT; CDR3: CASSSRGTGATDTQYF; J: TRBJ2-3; V: TRBV3-1/TRBV3-2; size: .; D: TRBD1
DNA: TGTGCCAGCAGCTTAGTGGGGACAGAAGGCTACACCTTC; CDR3: CASSLVGTEGYTF; J: TRBJ1-2; V: TRBV7-6; size: .; D: TRBD1
DNA: TGTGCCAGCAGTGTTTTGCGGCGGGGGACGGATACGCAGTATTTT; CDR3: CASSVLRRGTDTQYF; J: TRBJ2-3; V: TRBV2; size: .; D: TRBD2
DNA: TGTGCCAGCAGAGGGACAGGGTGGGGCTACACCTTC; CDR3: CASRGTGWGYTF; J: TRBJ1-2; V: TRBV27; size: .; D: TRBD1
DNA: TGTGCCACCCGTGGACAAGGGGGGGTTACCTACGAGCAGTACTTC; CDR3: CATRGQGGVTYEQYF; J: TRBJ2-7; V: TRBV19; size: .; D: .
DNA: TGTGCCAGCAGCTTAACCGGCGGGCCCAACCAAGAGACCCAGTACTTC; CDR3: CASSLTGGPNQETQYF; J: TRBJ2-5; V: TRBV11-1; size: .; D: .
DNA: TGTGCCAGTAGTATGGTATCGGGCTCTGGGGCCAACGTCCTGACTTTC; CDR3: CASSMVSGSGANVLTF; J: TRBJ2-6; V: TRBV19; size: .; D: .
DNA: TGCAGTGCTAGTTCGGGGGGCCTCCAAGAGACCCAGTACTTC; CDR3: CSASSGGLQETQYF; J: TRBJ2-5; V: TRBV20-1; size: .; D: .
DNA: TGTGCCAGCAGCTTTAGGGGGAGCTCCTACAATGAGCAGTTCTTC; CDR3: CASSFRGSSYNEQFF; J: TRBJ2-1; V: TRBV13; size: .; D: .
DNA: TGTGCCAGTGGGGGAGGGGCGATAACTAACTATGGCTACACCTTC; CDR3: CASGGGAITNYGYTF; J: TRBJ1-2; V: TRBV2; size: .; D: .
DNA: TGCGCCAGCAGCTCTCCGGGACAGGGGATTGAGGTCACAGATACGCAGTATTTT; CDR3: CASSSPGQGIEVTDTQYF; J: TRBJ2-3; V: TRBV5-1; size: .; D: TRBD1
DNA: TGTGCTAGTGGTTTACAGGGGCTCCCAGAGACCCAGTACTTC; CDR3: CASGLQGLPETQYF; J: TRBJ2-5; V: TRBV12-5; size: .; D: TRBD1
DNA: TGTGCCAGCAGCCATTTTGTTCCCTTTTATAATTCACCCCTCCACTTT; CDR3: CASSHFVPFYNSPLHF; J: TRBJ1-6; V: TRBV14; size: .; D: .
DNA: TGTGCCAGCAGCCGACAGGGCGATGGCTACACCTTC; CDR3: CASSRQGDGYTF; J: TRBJ1-2; V: TRBV6-5; size: .; D: TRBD1
DNA: TGTGCCAGCAGTTACTCTAGGGGAAGCCAGGCTGGCTACACCTTC; CDR3: CASSYSRGSQAGYTF; J: TRBJ1-2; V: TRBV6-5; size: .; D: .
DNA: TGTGCCAGCAGCCAAGGGCCGACAGGGGGCTTAGACACCATATATTTT; CDR3: CASSQGPTGGLDTIYF; J: TRBJ1-3; V: TRBV3-1/TRBV3-2; size: .; D: TRBD1
DNA: TGTGCCTGGAATAATTTTGGAACCCAGGATTCACCCCTCCACTTT; CDR3: CAWNNFGTQDSPLHF; J: TRBJ1-6; V: TRBV30; size: .; D: .
DNA: TGCGCCAGCAGCTTAACGGGATCTATGAACACTGAAGCTTTCTTT; CDR3: CASSLTGSMNTEAFF; J: TRBJ1-1; V: TRBV5-1; size: .; D: .
DNA: TGTGCCAGCAGTTTAGACGCTAGCGGGTACAATGAGCAGTTCTTC; CDR3: CASSLDASGYNEQFF; J: TRBJ2-1; V: TRBV27; size: many; D: TRBD2
DNA: TGTGCCAGCAGCCCACCCGAATCCCAGTTATCCGGGGAGCTGTTTTTT; CDR3: CASSPPESQLSGELFF; J: TRBJ2-2; V: TRBV7-9; size: .; D: .
DNA: TGTGCAAGTCGCCTCCGGGACAGGACGATATACGAGCAGTACTTC; CDR3: CASRLRDRTIYEQYF; J: TRBJ2-7; V: TRBV12-2; size: .; D: .
DNA: TGCGCCAGCAGGGAGGGACCGACTAATGAAAAACTGTTTTTT; CDR3: CASREGPTNEKLFF; J: TRBJ1-4; V: TRBV5-1; size: .; D: .
DNA: TGCAGCGTTCACGGTAATTACAATGAGCAGTTCTTC; CDR3: CSVHGNYNEQFF; J: TRBJ2-1; V: TRBV29-1; size: .; D: .
DNA: TGCGCCAGCAGCCGTCAGACTAGCGGGGGCGAGTACCAAGAGACCCAGTACTTC; CDR3: CASSRQTSGGEYQETQYF; J: TRBJ2-5; V: TRBV4-1; size: .; D: TRBD2
DNA: TGTGCCAGCAGCCAAGATAGCAGACTGAACACTGAAGCTTTCTTT; CDR3: CASSQDSRLNTEAFF; J: TRBJ1-1; V: TRBV3-1/TRBV3-2; size: .; D: .
DNA: TGTGCCAGCAGCCCGGTCGGGGGGACTAGCACAGATACGCAGTATTTT; CDR3: CASSPVGGTSTDTQYF; J: TRBJ2-3; V: TRBV21-1; size: .; D: .
DNA: TGCAGCGCCGTGGACACCGGGGGAGATACGCAGTATTTT; CDR3: CSAVDTGGDTQYF; J: TRBJ2-3; V: TRBV29-1; size: few; D: .
DNA: TGTGCCAGCAGCGACGGGACAGGGAGGTTCTATGGCTACACCTTC; CDR3: CASSDGTGRFYGYTF; J: TRBJ1-2; V: TRBV9; size: .; D: TRBD1
DNA: TGCGCCAGCAGCCAGGGGCACGAGGCAGATACGCAGTATTTT; CDR3: CASSQGHEADTQYF; J: TRBJ2-3; V: TRBV4-1; size: .; D: .
DNA: TGCAGCGTTGAAAGGGCGGGCTATGGCTACACCTTC; CDR3: CSVERAGYGYTF; J: TRBJ1-2; V: TRBV29-1; size: .; D: .
DNA: TGCGCCAGCAGCTCGACAGGGGGGCCTAGCACAGATACGCAGTATTTT; CDR3: CASSSTGGPSTDTQYF; J: TRBJ2-3; V: TRBV5-1; size: .; D: TRBD1